The 13 T cell receptor beta chains below were found in one sample sequenced in a study of blood T cells in healthy people across ages. With a J-beta primer mix and a sample-barcoded 5' primer, a second PCR ran about 7 to 12 cycles. MiXCR, run by TCRdb on the 5' RACE reads, gives a single entry per CDR3 protein. This table holds around 1.5 million distinct CDR3 sequences, 59% found once. What was sequenced was blood. The receptors were sampled from a young man in good health.

The rearrangement joins TRBV7-9 to TRBJ2-1; 12 positions agree with TRBD2. Germline CDR1 SEHNR, CDR2 FQNEAQ (reference sequence). The CDR3 has 16 residues. J was trimmed by 6 bases and V by 5 bases; bases with no gene match: 8. CDR3 loop: CASSKTGLAGPNEQFF. CDR3 bases: TGTGCCAGCAGCAAAACCGGACTAGCGGGGCCCAATGAGCAGTTCTTC. Drawing the rest from reference TRBV7-9 and TRBJ2-1, the complete variable domain is DTGVSQNPRHKITKRGQNVTFRCDPISEHNRLYWYRQTLGQGPEFLTYFQNEAQLEKSRLLSDRFSAERPKGSFSTLEIQRTEQGDSAMYLCASSKTGLAGPNEQFFGPGTRLTVL.

The chain combines TRBV3-1 with TRBJ1-5, with D perhaps matching TRBD1 (6 bases). Trimming took 3 bases from V and 6 from J, leaving 12 bases between them. Germline V gives CDR1 LGHDT, CDR2 YNNKEL (reference sequence). This CDR3 region has 14 residues. The CDR3: CASSQELQGQPQHF. The CDR3 coding sequence is TGTGCCAGCAGCCAGGAACTACAGGGTCAGCCCCAGCATTTT.

The V gene is TRBV6-2 or TRBV6-3, the J gene TRBJ2-1, with D maybe TRBD1 (5 bases). Trimming shortened V by 2 bases and J by 2 bases, and 19 bases separated the two germline ends. Germline assignment: CDR1 MNHEY and CDR2 SVGEGT. The CDR3 spans 18 residues. The CDR3 sequence: CASSYEQDSSSTYNEQFF. Here the CDR3 DNA reads TGTGCCAGCAGTTACGAGCAAGACAGTTCCTCGACCTACAATGAGCAGTTCTTC.

The gene calls are TRBV7-9 and TRBJ2-1; TRBD2 matches 10 bases. The CDR3 totals 20 residues. V was clipped by 5 bases and J by 0 bases; unmatched bases: 16. CDR1 SEHNR and CDR2 FQNEAQ come from the germline V gene (reference sequence). The DNA of the CDR3 is TGTGCCAGCAGCCCCCTATCTGCTAGCGGGAGATTGGGCTCCTACAATGAGCAGTTCTTC. Encoded protein: CASSPLSASGRLGSYNEQFF.

This clonotype was seen just once. The junction does not match germline at one end; this may be a read error. The chain combines TRBV12-3 or TRBV12-4 with TRBJ2-5; 8 nucleotides match TRBD2. Judging by the DNA end, TRBJ2-7 fits better; the J call may be wrong. The CDR3 loop spans 15 amino acids. The CDR3 is CASNPSGLSSCEQYF. The CDR3 DNA follows: TGTGCCAGCAACCCTAGCGGGCTGAGTTCCTGCGAGCAGTACTTC.

The chain recombines TRBV2 with TRBJ1-4; D is perhaps TRBD1 (5 bases). The CDR3 consists of 13 residues. The V end lost 10 bases, the J end lost 0 bases, and 9 bases lay between the germline ends. Germline V CDR1 and CDR2: SNHLY, FYNNEI. As DNA, the CDR3 is TGTGCCACGTGGGGGGCAACTAATGAAAAACTGTTTTTT. Translating gives CATWGATNEKLFF. The whole variable domain, filled in from reference TRBV2 and TRBJ1-4, reads EPEVTQTPSHQVTQMGQEVILRCVPISNHLYFYWYRQILGQKVEFLVSFYNNEISEKSEIFDDQFSVERPDGSNFTLKIRSTKLEDSAMYFCATWGATNEKLFFGSGTQLSVL.

This rearrangement joins TRBV7-2 to TRBJ2-3; D remains ambiguous. Germline assignment: CDR1 SGHTA and CDR2 FQGNSA. This CDR3 contains 15 residues. Between the trimmed V and J ends, which lost 3 bases and 0 bases, there was a span of 10 bases. As DNA, the CDR3 is TGTGCCAGCAGCTTTGATCGTAGAAGCACAGATACGCAGTATTTT. Its protein is CASSFDRRSTDTQYF.

This clonotype was seen a handful of times. This chain uses TRBV4-1 with TRBJ2-5; TRBD2 agrees at 8 bases. V lost 0 bases to trimming and J lost 5 bases; unmatched junction nucleotides: 8. Germline V gene data show CDR1 as MGHRA and CDR2 as YSYEKL. CDR3 length: 16 amino acids. The CDR3 region is CASSQDLAGGRETQYF. The CDR3 nucleotides are TGCGCCAGCAGCCAAGATCTCGCGGGGGGACGGGAGACCCAGTACTTC.

The V gene is TRBV27, the J gene TRBJ2-6; D is perhaps TRBD2 (5 bases). The CDR3 is 16 residues long. V shed 2 bases and J shed 1 base, with 9 bases lying between them. Germline CDR1 MNHEY, CDR2 SMNVEV (reference sequence). For the CDR3, the DNA is TGTGCCAGCAGTTTAAGACTAACGTCTGGGGCCAACGTCCTGACTTTC. Its protein is CASSLRLTSGANVLTF.

This clonotype was seen more than once but under ten times. The V gene is TRBV12-3 or TRBV12-4, the J gene TRBJ2-5; D possibly matches TRBD1 or TRBD2 (6 bases each). The assigned J gene may be wrong: the sequence end matches TRBJ2-7 better. This CDR3 is 15 amino acids long. This CDR3 is CASSLRGAMFYEQYF. CDR3 nucleotides: TGTGCCAGCAGTTTAAGGGGGGCGATGTTCTACGAGCAGTACTTC.

The chain combines TRBV12-3 or TRBV12-4 with TRBJ1-1; 8 nucleotides line up with TRBD1. The CDR3 has 13 amino acids. Trimming at V came to 5 bases and at J to 11 bases, leaving 10 bases not matched to a gene. This CDR3 reads CASSPYGTGRAFF. The DNA for the CDR3 is TGTGCCAGCAGTCCCTATGGGACAGGCCGGGCTTTCTTT.

The gene calls are TRBV20-1 and TRBJ2-5; 14 bases map to TRBD2. From germline, CDR1 is DFQATT and CDR2 SNEGSKA (reference sequence). Germline trimming cut 5 bases from V and 1 base from J; bases unmatched to any gene: 3. CDR3 length: 15 amino acids. CDR3: CSALTSGRAQETQYF. CDR3 nucleotides: TGCAGTGCTCTGACTAGCGGGAGGGCCCAAGAGACCCAGTACTTC.

This clonotype appeared a few times. CDR3 sequence (DNA): TGTGCCAGCACCCCACTAGCGGGGGCACAAGAGACCCAGTACTTC. This sequence encodes CASTPLAGAQETQYF. V usage is TRBV12-3 or TRBV12-4 and J usage is TRBJ2-5, with TRBD2 matching over 11 bases. Germline trimming cut 7 bases from V and 2 bases from J; bases unmatched to any gene: 6. CDR3 length: 15 residues.